This T cell receptor (beta chain) was captured by sequencing in a study of molecular identifiers for immune sequencing clone quantification. Whole-study context: RNA, taken in replicates from about 20,000 or 100,000 naive CD8 cells, was split five ways, with four sequenced.

The sample holds many counts of this clonotype. Sorted naive CD8 T cells, 20,000 to 1,000,000, were sequenced from 10%, 30% or 50% RNA. CD8+CD4-CCR7+CD45RA+ cells were sorted as naive CD8 T cells. It was with previously described methods and listed TCR primers that bulk TCR libraries were made. TCRdb passed the PCR reads through MiXCR, listing each CDR3 protein once. The repertoire has some 320,000 distinct CDR3 sequences, about a fifth of them found once; the top ten carry under 0.95%. Trimming left V 5 bases short and J 6 bases short, with 12 bases between. In germline, CDR1 is SGHTA, CDR2 FQGNSA. The CDR3 sequence is 13 residues long.

The clonotype originates from a human donor in good health. Some libraries in this study had Jurkat cell RNA spiked in. Sequencing used naive CD8+ T cells from blood, with Jurkat cell RNA spiked in. The sample's subset: FACS-sorted CD8+CD4-CCR7+CD45RA+ naive T cells. The chain carries TRBV7-2 and TRBJ2-3; D possibly corresponds to TRBD1 (5 bases). CDR3 sequence: CASSPRQLDTQYF. DNA for the CDR3: TGTGCCAGCAGCCCCAGACAGTTGGATACGCAGTATTTT.